This TCR beta chain was retrieved from a study of shared clonotypes between healthy human individuals. Across the whole study: CD4 naive and CD4 memory each took three plates per donor, while CD8 naive took two and CD8 memory one.

The CDR3 length is 16 residues. With 0 bases removed from V and 0 bases from J, the gap between germline ends came to 13 bases. Germline V gene data show CDR1 as SGHTS and CDR2 as YDEGEE. Only in-frame clones appear in the TCRdb table, and some are missing; sequencing was by immunoSEQ multiplex PCR. The sample lists hundreds of thousands of clones; 60% to 80% were seen once. The sequenced sample was memory CD4+ T cells sorted from blood. Subset defined: CD45RA-negative fraction. The receptor's source is a woman aged 25 to 39 in good health. This rearrangement joins TRBV5-8 to TRBJ2-7; D may correspond to TRBD1 or TRBD2 (5 bases each). CDR3 amino acids: CASSLGDGPLSYEQYF. The CDR3 region has the DNA TGTGCCAGCAGCTTGGGGGACGGGCCCCTCTCCTACGAGCAGTACTTC.